A selection of T cell receptor beta chains follows, all from one sample in a study of T cell responses to AZD1222 COVID-19 vaccine. Assay used: immunoSEQ multiplex PCR; TCRdb lists only in-frame clones, some missing. The sample includes over 120,000 clones, about 90% of them seen just once. Sequencing was performed on peripheral blood, taken on day 0 of AZD1222 vaccination. All receptors come from an adult in good health. The CDR3 runs from the conserved cysteine through the conserved F or W. A D gene is named only where the DNA matches it firmly. Part of the rows lack a size; the others show once, few, many or a class for expanded clones.

.,TRBV5-1,.,15,TRBJ1-1,CASSLEAATNTEAFF,TGCGCCAGCAGCTTGGAGGCAGCTACGAACACTGAAGCTTTCTTT
TRBD1,TRBV14,.,18,TRBJ2-7,CASSQGTGANRLVYEQYF,TGTGCCAGCAGCCAGGGGACAGGGGCCAACAGGCTGGTCTACGAGCAGTACTTC
.,TRBV7-3,.,15,TRBJ1-1,CASSLGPGANTEAFF,TGTGCCAGCAGCTTAGGGCCGGGGGCGAACACTGAAGCTTTCTTT
.,TRBV5-1,.,17,TRBJ2-7,CASSLAPAQGPIYEQYF,TGCGCCAGCAGCTTGGCCCCCGCACAGGGCCCCATATACGAGCAGTACTTC
.,TRBV5-1,.,16,TRBJ1-2,CASSFGERGSNYGYTF,TGCGCCAGCAGCTTTGGGGAGAGGGGTAGCAACTATGGCTACACCTTC
.,TRBV4-3,.,16,TRBJ2-2,CASSQDLWAGPGELFF,TGCGCCAGCAGCCAAGATCTCTGGGCAGGGCCCGGGGAGCTGTTTTTT
TRBD1,TRBV19,.,17,TRBJ2-2,CASRGRGQGSRTGELFF,TGTGCCAGTAGGGGTAGGGGACAGGGCTCGCGCACCGGGGAGCTGTTTTTT
TRBD2,TRBV5-1,.,15,TRBJ2-1,CASSEGLAGYNEQFF,TGCGCCAGCAGCGAGGGACTAGCTGGGTACAATGAGCAGTTCTTC
.,TRBV20-1,once,11,TRBJ1-1,CSAKVNTEAFF,TGCAGTGCAAAAGTAAACACTGAAGCTTTCTTT
.,TRBV13,once,18,TRBJ1-2,CASSSTYSQELNNYGYTF,TGTGCCAGCAGCTCCACCTACTCTCAGGAGTTAAATAACTATGGCTACACCTTC
.,TRBV7-2,.,15,TRBJ1-5,CASSLVAQINQPQHF,TGTGCCAGCAGCTTAGTAGCCCAGATCAATCAGCCCCAGCATTTT
.,TRBV20-1,once,15,TRBJ2-7,CSASSIGRGSYEQYF,TGCAGTGCTAGTAGTATTGGGAGAGGCTCCTACGAGCAGTACTTC
.,TRBV12-3/TRBV12-4,.,13,TRBJ1-5,CASSAESGQPQHF,TGTGCCAGCAGCGCAGAATCGGGTCAGCCCCAGCATTTT
.,TRBV9,.,17,TRBJ1-3,CASSTGTVGFSGNTIYF,TGTGCCAGCAGCACCGGGACGGTCGGATTCTCTGGAAACACCATATATTTT
.,TRBV2,.,12,TRBJ1-2,CASRMTKYGYTF,TGTGCCAGCAGAATGACCAAATATGGCTACACCTTC
TRBD1,TRBV12-5,.,14,TRBJ1-2,CASGPTGTVYGYTF,TGTGCTAGTGGACCGACCGGGACAGTCTATGGCTACACCTTC
TRBD1,TRBV27,.,17,TRBJ2-7,CASRPGQGKDRTYEQYF,TGTGCCAGCAGACCGGGACAGGGAAAGGATCGGACCTACGAGCAGTACTTC
.,TRBV6-6,.,12,TRBJ2-1,CASSRSTNEQFF,TGTGCCAGCAGCAGGAGTACCAATGAGCAGTTCTTC
TRBD1,TRBV4-2,.,16,TRBJ2-7,CASSQGGRQGTYEQYF,TGTGCCAGCAGCCAAGGGGGACGACAGGGCACCTACGAGCAGTACTTC
.,TRBV2,.,14,TRBJ1-4,CASRAGPGDEKLFF,TGTGCCAGCAGAGCGGGACCGGGAGATGAAAAACTGTTTTTT
.,TRBV12-3/TRBV12-4,.,12,TRBJ1-2,CASGTSNYGYTF,TGTGCCAGCGGGACTTCCAACTATGGCTACACCTTC
TRBD1,TRBV18,.,15,TRBJ2-2,CASSPRTGVTGELFF,TGTGCCAGCTCGCCACGGACAGGGGTAACCGGGGAGCTGTTTTTT
.,TRBV7-2,.,12,TRBJ2-7,CASSPSSYEQYF,TGTGCCAGCAGCCCTAGCTCCTACGAGCAGTACTTC
.,TRBV6-5,.,16,TRBJ2-7,CASSYRPGEIPHEQYF,TGTGCCAGCAGTTACCGGCCCGGGGAGATCCCCCACGAGCAGTACTTC
.,TRBV10-1,.,13,TRBJ2-5,CASSEGNEETQYF,TGCGCCAGCAGTGAGGGGAACGAAGAGACCCAGTACTTC
.,TRBV12-3/TRBV12-4,.,13,TRBJ1-1,CASSSHSGSEAFF,TGTGCCAGCAGTTCCCACAGTGGTTCTGAAGCTTTCTTT
TRBD1,TRBV7-9,.,13,TRBJ1-1,CASSFGTGSEAFF,TGTGCCAGCAGCTTCGGGACAGGGTCTGAAGCTTTCTTT
.,TRBV5-4,.,14,TRBJ2-7,CASSPLGLTYEQYF,TGTGCCAGCAGCCCCCTTGGACTTACCTACGAGCAGTACTTC
.,TRBV19,.,13,TRBJ2-5,CASSIGAEETQYF,TGTGCCAGTAGTATAGGGGCAGAAGAGACCCAGTACTTC
TRBD2,TRBV11-2,.,14,TRBJ2-7,CASRSSGGSYEQYF,TGTGCCAGCAGATCTAGCGGGGGCTCCTACGAGCAGTACTTC
.,TRBV27,.,16,TRBJ1-2,CASSSASGRQRGGYTF,TGTGCCAGCAGTTCTGCCTCGGGACGGCAAAGGGGGGGCTACACCTTC
.,TRBV5-1,.,15,TRBJ1-2,CASSLDWGRSYGYTF,TGCGCCAGCAGCTTGGACTGGGGGCGCAGCTATGGCTACACCTTC
TRBD1,TRBV4-3,.,15,TRBJ1-5,CASSETGEANQPQHF,TGCGCCAGCAGCGAGACAGGGGAGGCCAATCAGCCCCAGCATTTT
.,TRBV14,.,14,TRBJ2-5,CASSQVRDQETQYF,TGTGCCAGCAGCCAAGTTAGGGATCAAGAGACCCAGTACTTC
TRBD2,TRBV3-1/TRBV3-2,.,13,TRBJ2-7,CASSLRGGADRYF,TGTGCCAGCAGCCTCCGGGGGGGCGCAGACCGGTACTTC
.,TRBV6-2/TRBV6-3,.,17,TRBJ2-6,CASSSPGRSSGANVLTF,TGTGCCAGCAGTTCCCCAGGCCGGAGCTCTGGGGCCAACGTCCTGACTTTC
.,TRBV9,.,15,TRBJ1-3,CASSVGIGPGNTIYF,TGTGCCAGCAGCGTTGGGATCGGACCTGGAAACACCATATATTTT
.,TRBV9,few,16,TRBJ1-3,CASSEGLLGHGNTIYF,TGTGCCAGCAGCGAGGGCCTTTTGGGCCATGGAAACACCATATATTTT
TRBD1,TRBV6-2/TRBV6-3,.,17,TRBJ1-5,CASSYSGRGLGNQPQHF,TGTGCCAGCAGTTACTCTGGCAGGGGGCTTGGTAATCAGCCCCAGCATTTT
TRBD1,TRBV19,.,15,TRBJ2-5,CASSKLRTGRETQYF,TGTGCCAGTAGTAAACTCCGGACAGGGAGAGAGACCCAGTACTTC
.,TRBV6-2/TRBV6-3,.,13,TRBJ1-1,CASSSIMNTEAFF,TGTGCCAGCAGTTCTATAATGAACACTGAAGCTTTCTTT
.,TRBV7-8,.,13,TRBJ1-2,CASSLAQARGYTF,TGTGCCAGCAGCTTAGCGCAGGCGCGGGGCTACACCTTC
.,TRBV13,.,14,TRBJ1-2,CASSLAASGYGYTF,TGTGCCAGCAGCTTAGCGGCGTCTGGCTATGGCTACACCTTC
.,TRBV7-2,.,13,TRBJ2-3,CASSGVQPDTQYF,TGTGCCAGCAGTGGAGTTCAGCCAGATACGCAGTATTTT
TRBD1,TRBV18,.,13,TRBJ2-1,CASSGQGAVEQFF,TGTGCCAGCTCAGGACAGGGGGCGGTAGAGCAGTTCTTC
TRBD1,TRBV7-9,.,15,TRBJ2-7,CASSHKWDRGYEQYF,TGTGCCAGCAGCCACAAATGGGACAGGGGCTACGAGCAGTACTTC
.,TRBV5-6,once,16,TRBJ2-2,CASSFIARRNTGELFF,TGTGCCAGCAGCTTCATTGCCAGGAGAAACACCGGGGAGCTGTTTTTT
TRBD2,TRBV7-7,.,16,TRBJ2-1,CASSSRLAGANNEQFF,TGTGCTAGCAGCTCCCGACTAGCGGGGGCCAACAATGAGCAGTTCTTC
.,TRBV7-3,.,13,TRBJ1-3,CASSFSGENTIYF,TGTGCCAGCAGCTTTTCAGGGGAAAACACCATATATTTT
.,TRBV6-6,.,15,TRBJ2-5,CASSAALPTWETQYF,TGTGCCAGCAGTGCGGCCCTACCGACCTGGGAGACCCAGTACTTC
.,TRBV2,few,16,TRBJ2-6,CASSGDTVSGANVLTF,TGTGCCAGCAGTGGTGATACGGTCTCTGGGGCCAACGTCCTGACTTTC
TRBD1,TRBV18,.,16,TRBJ1-5,CASSLYGQGSNQPQHF,TGTGCCAGCTCACTTTATGGACAGGGGAGCAATCAGCCCCAGCATTTT
.,TRBV9,.,14,TRBJ2-7,CASSVGRDSYEQYF,TGTGCCAGCAGCGTAGGCAGGGACTCCTACGAGCAGTACTTC
TRBD1,TRBV6-5,.,13,TRBJ2-7,CASSYIDRAEQYF,TGTGCCAGCAGTTACATTGACAGGGCGGAGCAGTACTTC
.,TRBV5-1,.,15,TRBJ1-1,CASSLNRAGGTEAFF,TGCGCCAGCAGCCTCAACAGGGCTGGGGGCACTGAAGCTTTCTTT
.,TRBV5-5,.,13,TRBJ2-7,CASSRRGYGEQYF,TGTGCCAGCAGCCGCCGGGGATATGGCGAGCAGTACTTC
TRBD1,TRBV3-1/TRBV3-2,.,18,TRBJ1-2,CASSQDLGRGKSNYGYTF,TGTGCCAGCAGCCAAGATCTAGGCAGGGGGAAATCTAACTATGGCTACACCTTC
.,TRBV28,.,13,TRBJ1-1,CASSLAGGSEAFF,TGTGCCAGCAGTTTAGCGGGAGGGTCTGAAGCTTTCTTT
.,TRBV7-3,.,13,TRBJ2-7,CASSRGSTYEQYF,TGTGCCAGCAGCCGGGGCAGCACCTACGAGCAGTACTTC
.,TRBV19,.,16,TRBJ1-2,CASTSLTGVLDYGYTF,TGTGCCAGTACCTCCCTGACTGGGGTTCTGGACTATGGCTACACCTTC